This TCR beta chain was profiled in a study of blood T cell repertoires in COVID-19. TCRdb's table, derived via immunoSEQ multiplex PCR, lists solely in-frame clones and lacks some. The repertoire consists of 200,000 to 250,000 clones, with more than 85% occurring once and the leading ten covering under 9%. Germline loops: CDR1 MNHNS, CDR2 SASEGT. The CDR3 has 15 residues. V was clipped by 0 bases and J by 5 bases, with 11 bases between them. The receptor's source is a woman between 65 and 79 years old with active or convalescent COVID-19. Sequencing used peripheral blood. The V and J genes are TRBV6-1 and TRBJ1-5; D gene unclear. The CDR3 region is CASSEAHTPYQPQHF. Written as DNA, the CDR3 is TGTGCCAGCAGTGAAGCCCACACCCCCTATCAGCCCCAGCATTTT.